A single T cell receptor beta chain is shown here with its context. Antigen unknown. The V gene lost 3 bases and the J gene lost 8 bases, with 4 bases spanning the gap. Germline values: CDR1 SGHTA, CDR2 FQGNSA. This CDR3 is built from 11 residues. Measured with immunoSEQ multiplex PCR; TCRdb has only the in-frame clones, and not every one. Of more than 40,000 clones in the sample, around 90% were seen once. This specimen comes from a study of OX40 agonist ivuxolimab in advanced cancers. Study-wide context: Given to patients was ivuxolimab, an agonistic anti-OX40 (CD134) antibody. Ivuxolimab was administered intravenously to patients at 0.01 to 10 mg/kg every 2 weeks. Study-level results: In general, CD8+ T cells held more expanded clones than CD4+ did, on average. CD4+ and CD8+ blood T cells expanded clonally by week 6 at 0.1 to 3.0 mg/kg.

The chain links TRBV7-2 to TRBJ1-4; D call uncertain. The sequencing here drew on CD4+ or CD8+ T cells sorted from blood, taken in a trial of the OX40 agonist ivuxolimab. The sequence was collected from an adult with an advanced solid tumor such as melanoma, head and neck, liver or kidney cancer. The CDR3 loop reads CASSLSEKLFF. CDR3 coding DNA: TGTGCCAGCAGCTTGTCCGAAAAACTGTTTTTT. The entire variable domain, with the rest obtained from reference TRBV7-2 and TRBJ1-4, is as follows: GAGVSQSPSNKVTEKGKDVELRCDPISGHTALYWYRQSLGQGLEFLIYFQGNSAPDKSGLPSDRFSAERTGGSVSTLTIQRTQQEDSAVYLCASSLSEKLFFGSGTQLSVL.